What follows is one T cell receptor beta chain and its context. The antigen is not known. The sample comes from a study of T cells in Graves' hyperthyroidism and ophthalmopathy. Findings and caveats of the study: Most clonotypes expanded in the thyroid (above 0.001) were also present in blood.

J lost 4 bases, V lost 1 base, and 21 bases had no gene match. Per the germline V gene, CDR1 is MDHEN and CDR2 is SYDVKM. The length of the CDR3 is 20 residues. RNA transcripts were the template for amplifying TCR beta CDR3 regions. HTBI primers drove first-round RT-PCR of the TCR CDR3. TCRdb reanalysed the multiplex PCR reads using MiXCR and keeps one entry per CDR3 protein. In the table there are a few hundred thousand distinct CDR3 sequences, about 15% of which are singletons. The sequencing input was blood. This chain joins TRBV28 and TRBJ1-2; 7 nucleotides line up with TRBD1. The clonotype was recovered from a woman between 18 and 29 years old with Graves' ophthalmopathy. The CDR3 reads CASSLLRTGLRGSTLYGYTF. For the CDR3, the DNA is TGTGCCAGCAGTTTATTGAGGACAGGCCTCAGAGGGAGTACCCTCTATGGCTACACCTTC.